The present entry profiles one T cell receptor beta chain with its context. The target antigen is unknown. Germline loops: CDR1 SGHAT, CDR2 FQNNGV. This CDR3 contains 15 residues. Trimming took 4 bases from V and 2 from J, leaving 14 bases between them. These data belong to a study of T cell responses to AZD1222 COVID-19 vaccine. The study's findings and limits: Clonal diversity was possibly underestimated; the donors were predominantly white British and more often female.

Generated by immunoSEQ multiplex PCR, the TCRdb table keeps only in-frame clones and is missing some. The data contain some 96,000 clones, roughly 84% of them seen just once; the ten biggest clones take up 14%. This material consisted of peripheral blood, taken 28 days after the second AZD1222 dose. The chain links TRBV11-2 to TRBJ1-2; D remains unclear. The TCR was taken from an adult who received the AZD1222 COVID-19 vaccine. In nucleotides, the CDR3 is TGTGCCAGCAGCTCCCCTCAGGAGCTCAACTATGGCTACACCTTC. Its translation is CASSSPQELNYGYTF.